This TCR beta chain was recovered during a study of cytomegalovirus exposure and HLA in healthy donors. The donors (healthy individuals) were bone marrow donors. Whereas donors were nominally healthy upon sampling, unrecorded immune exposures were probable. Researchers ran the PCR with 60 Vbeta and 13 Jbeta primers. Clones were sequenced by immunoSEQ multiplex PCR, and TCRdb holds only the in-frame ones, with some missing. The sample consists of around 99,000 clones, 73% of them appearing once. General study findings and limits: TCR beta V segments were, for the most part, productive about 87% or about 30% of the time in an earlier analysis. The study listed about 150 cytomegalovirus-associated TCR beta chains.

As regards this clone: Its antigen is unknown.

Germline CDR1 and CDR2: SGHAT and FQNNGV. Trimming removed 5 bases from V and 3 bases from J; junction bases left unmatched: 5. The CDR3 extends over 16 amino acids. Specimen: PBMCs. The sequence derives from a man aged 25 to 40 in good health and CMV-seronegative. The rearrangement joins TRBV11-2 to TRBJ2-1, with TRBD2 identical over 12 bases. The CDR3 bases are TGTGCCAGCAGCGCCGGACTAGCGGGGAACTACAATGAGCAGTTCTTC. This translates into CASSAGLAGNYNEQFF.